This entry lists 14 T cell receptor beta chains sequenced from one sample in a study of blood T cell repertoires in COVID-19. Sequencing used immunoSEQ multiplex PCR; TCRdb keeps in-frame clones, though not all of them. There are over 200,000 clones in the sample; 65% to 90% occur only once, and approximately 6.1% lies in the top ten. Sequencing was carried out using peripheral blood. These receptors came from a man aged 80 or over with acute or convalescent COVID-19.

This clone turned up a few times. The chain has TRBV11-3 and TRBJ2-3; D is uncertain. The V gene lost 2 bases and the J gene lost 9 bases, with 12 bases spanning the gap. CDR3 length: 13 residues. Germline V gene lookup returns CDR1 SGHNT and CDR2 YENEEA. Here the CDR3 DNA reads TGTGCCAGCAGCTTATTACAAGTTGGCACGCAGTATTTT. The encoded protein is CASSLLQVGTQYF.

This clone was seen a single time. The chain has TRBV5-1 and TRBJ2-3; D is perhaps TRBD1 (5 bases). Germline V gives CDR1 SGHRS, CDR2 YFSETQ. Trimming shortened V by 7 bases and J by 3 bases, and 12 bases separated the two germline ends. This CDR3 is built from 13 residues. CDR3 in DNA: TGCGCCAGCTCCCCCCAGGGAACAGATACGCAGTATTTT. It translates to CASSPQGTDTQYF.

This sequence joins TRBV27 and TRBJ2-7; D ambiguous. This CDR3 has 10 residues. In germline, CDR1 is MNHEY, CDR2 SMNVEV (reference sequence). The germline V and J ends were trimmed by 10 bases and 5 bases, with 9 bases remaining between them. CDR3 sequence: CATKSNEQYV. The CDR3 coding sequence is TGTGCCACCAAAAGCAACGAGCAGTACGTC.

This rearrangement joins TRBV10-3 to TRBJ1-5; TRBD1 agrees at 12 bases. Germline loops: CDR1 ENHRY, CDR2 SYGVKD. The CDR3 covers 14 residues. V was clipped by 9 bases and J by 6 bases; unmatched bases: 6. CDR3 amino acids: CAISGQGASQPQHF. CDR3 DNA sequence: TGTGCCATATCGGGACAGGGGGCATCTCAGCCCCAGCATTTT.

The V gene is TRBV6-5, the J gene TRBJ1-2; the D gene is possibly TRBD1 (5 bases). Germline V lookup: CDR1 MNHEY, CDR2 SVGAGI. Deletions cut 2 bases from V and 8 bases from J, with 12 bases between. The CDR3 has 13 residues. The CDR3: CASSYGRVEGYTF. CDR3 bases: TGTGCCAGCAGTTACGGCAGGGTAGAAGGCTACACCTTC.

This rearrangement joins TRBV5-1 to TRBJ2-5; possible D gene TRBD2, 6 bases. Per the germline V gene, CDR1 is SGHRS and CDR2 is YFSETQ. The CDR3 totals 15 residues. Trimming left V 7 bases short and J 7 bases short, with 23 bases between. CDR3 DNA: TGCGCCAGCGGCGGCGTCGGGAGCCAGAAGGGGACCCAGTACTTC. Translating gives CASGGVGSQKGTQYF.

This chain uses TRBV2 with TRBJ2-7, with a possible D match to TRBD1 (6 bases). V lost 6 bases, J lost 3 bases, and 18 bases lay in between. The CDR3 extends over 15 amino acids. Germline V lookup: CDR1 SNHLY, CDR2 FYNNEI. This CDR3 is CASRGWVRGNYEQYF. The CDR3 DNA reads TGTGCCAGCAGAGGGTGGGTCAGGGGCAACTACGAGCAGTACTTC. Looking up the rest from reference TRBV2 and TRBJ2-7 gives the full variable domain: EPEVTQTPSHQVTQMGQEVILRCVPISNHLYFYWYRQILGQKVEFLVSFYNNEISEKSEIFDDQFSVERPDGSNFTLKIRSTKLEDSAMYFCASRGWVRGNYEQYFGPGTRLTVT.

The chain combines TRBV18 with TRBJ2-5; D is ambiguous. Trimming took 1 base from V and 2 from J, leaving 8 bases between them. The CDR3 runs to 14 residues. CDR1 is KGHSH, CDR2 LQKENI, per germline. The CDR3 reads CASSPLKRQETQYF. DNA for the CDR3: TGTGCCAGCTCACCACTCAAGAGGCAAGAGACCCAGTACTTC.

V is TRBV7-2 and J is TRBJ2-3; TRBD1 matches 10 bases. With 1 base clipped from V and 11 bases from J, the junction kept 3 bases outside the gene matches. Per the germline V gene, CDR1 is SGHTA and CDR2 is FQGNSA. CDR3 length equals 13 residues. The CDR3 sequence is CASSLGDRGEQYF. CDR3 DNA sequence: TGTGCCAGCAGCTTAGGGGACAGGGGTGAGCAGTATTTT.

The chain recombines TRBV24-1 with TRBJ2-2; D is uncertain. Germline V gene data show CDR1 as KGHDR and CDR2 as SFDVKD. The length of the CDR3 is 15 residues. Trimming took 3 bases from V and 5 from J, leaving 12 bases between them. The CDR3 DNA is TGTGCCACCAGTGATACGGCGGTTCGGACCGGGGAGCTGTTTTTT. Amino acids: CATSDTAVRTGELFF.

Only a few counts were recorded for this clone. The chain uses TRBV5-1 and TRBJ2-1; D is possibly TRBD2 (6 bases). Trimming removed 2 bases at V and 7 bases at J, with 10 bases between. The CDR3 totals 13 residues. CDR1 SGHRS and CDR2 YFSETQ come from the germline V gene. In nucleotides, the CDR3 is TGCGCCAGCAGCTTTGGGACTGGTAATGAGCAGTTCTTC. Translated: CASSFGTGNEQFF.

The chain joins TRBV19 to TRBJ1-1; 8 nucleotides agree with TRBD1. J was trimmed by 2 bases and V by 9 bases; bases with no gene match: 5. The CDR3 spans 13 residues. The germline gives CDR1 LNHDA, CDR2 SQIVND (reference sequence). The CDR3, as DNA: TGTGCCAGCACGGACAGGGTCAACACTGAAGCTTTCTTT. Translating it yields CASTDRVNTEAFF. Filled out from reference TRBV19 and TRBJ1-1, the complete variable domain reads DGGITQSPKYLFRKEGQNVTLSCEQNLNHDAMYWYRQDPGQGLRLIYYSQIVNDFQKGDIAEGYSVSREKKESFPLTVTSAQKNPTAFYLCASTDRVNTEAFFGQGTRLTVV.

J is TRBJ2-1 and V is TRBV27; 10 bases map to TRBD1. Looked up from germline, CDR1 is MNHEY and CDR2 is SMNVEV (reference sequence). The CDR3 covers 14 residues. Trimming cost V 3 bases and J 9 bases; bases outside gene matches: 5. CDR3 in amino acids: CASSLGQGYGEQFF. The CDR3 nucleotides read TGTGCCAGCAGTTTGGGACAGGGGTACGGTGAGCAGTTCTTC.

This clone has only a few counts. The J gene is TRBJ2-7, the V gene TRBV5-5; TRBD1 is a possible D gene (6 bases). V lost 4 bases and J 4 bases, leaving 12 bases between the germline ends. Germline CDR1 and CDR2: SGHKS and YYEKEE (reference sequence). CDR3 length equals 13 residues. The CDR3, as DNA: TGTGCCAGCAGCCGACAGGTAGATTACGAGCAGTACGTC. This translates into CASSRQVDYEQYV.